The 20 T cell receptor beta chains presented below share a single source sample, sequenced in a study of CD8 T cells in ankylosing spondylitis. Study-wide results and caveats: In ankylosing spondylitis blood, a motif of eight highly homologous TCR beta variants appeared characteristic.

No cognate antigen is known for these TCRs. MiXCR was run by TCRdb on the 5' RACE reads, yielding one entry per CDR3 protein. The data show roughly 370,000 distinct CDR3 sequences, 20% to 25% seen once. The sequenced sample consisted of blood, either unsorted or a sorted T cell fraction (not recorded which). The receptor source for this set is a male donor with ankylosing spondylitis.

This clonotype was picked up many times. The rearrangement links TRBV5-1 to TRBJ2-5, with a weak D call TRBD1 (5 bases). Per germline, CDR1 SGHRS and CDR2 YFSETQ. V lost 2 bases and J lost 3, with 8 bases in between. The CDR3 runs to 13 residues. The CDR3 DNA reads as TGCGCCAGCAGCTTCCCAGGGAAAGAGACCCAGTACTTC. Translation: CASSFPGKETQYF.

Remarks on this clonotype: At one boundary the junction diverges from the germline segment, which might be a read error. The CDR3 region is CSAREGSLGSTIYF. CDR3 in DNA: TGCAGTGCTAGAGAAGGCAGCCTGGGAAGCACCATATATTTT. J is TRBJ1-3 and V is TRBV20-1; D ambiguous. CDR3 length: 14 amino acids. Germline V gene lookup returns CDR1 DFQATT and CDR2 SNEGSKA (reference sequence).

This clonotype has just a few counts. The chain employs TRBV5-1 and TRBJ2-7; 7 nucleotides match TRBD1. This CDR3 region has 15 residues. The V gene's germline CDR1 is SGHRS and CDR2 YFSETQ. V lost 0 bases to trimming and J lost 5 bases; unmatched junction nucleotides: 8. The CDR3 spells CASSLAFGQVNEQYF. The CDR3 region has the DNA TGCGCCAGCAGCTTGGCCTTCGGACAGGTAAACGAGCAGTACTTC.

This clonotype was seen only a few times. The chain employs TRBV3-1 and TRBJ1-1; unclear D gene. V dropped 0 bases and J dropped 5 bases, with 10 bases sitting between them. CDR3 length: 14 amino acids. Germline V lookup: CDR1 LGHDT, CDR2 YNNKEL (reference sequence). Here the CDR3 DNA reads TGTGCCAGCAGCCAAGAATGGGAGGGAACTGAAGCTTTCTTT. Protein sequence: CASSQEWEGTEAFF.

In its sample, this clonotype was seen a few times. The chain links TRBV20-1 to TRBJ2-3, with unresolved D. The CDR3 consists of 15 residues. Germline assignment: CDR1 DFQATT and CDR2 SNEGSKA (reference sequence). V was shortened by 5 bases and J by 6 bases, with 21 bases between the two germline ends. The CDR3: CSAHPSDRVWDTQYF. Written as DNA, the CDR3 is TGCAGTGCTCACCCCTCGGACCGCGTTTGGGATACGCAGTATTTT.

CDR3: CSARDRGGFANTGELFF. The CDR3 bases are TGCAGTGCTAGAGATCGGGGGGGCTTCGCGAACACCGGGGAGCTGTTTTTT. This chain links TRBV20-1 with TRBJ2-2; 8 nucleotides agree with TRBD2. This CDR3 comprises 17 residues. V lost 0 bases to trimming and J lost 0 bases; unmatched junction nucleotides: 6. Germline-derived CDR1 and CDR2 are DFQATT and SNEGSKA (reference sequence).

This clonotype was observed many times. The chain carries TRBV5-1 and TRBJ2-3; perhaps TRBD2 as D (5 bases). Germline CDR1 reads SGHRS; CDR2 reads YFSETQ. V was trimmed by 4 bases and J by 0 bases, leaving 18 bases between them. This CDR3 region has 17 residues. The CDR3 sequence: CASSRIGGLSSTDTQYF. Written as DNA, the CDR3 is TGCGCCAGCAGCCGGATAGGAGGACTCTCGAGCACAGATACGCAGTATTTT.

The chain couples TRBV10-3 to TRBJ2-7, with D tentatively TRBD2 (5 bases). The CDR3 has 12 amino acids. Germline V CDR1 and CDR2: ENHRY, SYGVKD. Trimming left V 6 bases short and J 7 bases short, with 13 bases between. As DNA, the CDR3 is TGTGCCATCAGAACGGACTCCGAGGAGCAGTACTTC. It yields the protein CAIRTDSEEQYF.

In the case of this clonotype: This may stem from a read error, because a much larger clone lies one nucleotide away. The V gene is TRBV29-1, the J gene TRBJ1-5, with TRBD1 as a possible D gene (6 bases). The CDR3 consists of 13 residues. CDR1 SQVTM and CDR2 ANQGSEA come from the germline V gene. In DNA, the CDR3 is TGCAGCGTCTCCGGGGGGGCCAATCAGGCCCAGCATTTT. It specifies CSVSGGANQAQHF.

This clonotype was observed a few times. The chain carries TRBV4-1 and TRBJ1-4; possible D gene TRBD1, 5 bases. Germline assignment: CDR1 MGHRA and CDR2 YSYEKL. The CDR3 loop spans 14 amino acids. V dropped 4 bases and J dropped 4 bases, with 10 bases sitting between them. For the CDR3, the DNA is TGCGCCAGCAGCCGGGGACCGGTTAATGAAAAACTGTTTTTT. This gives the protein CASSRGPVNEKLFF.

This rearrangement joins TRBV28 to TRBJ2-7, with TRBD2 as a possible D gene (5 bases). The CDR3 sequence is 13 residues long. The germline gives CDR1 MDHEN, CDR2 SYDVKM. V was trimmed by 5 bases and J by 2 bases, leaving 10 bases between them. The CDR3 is CASSTGKTYEQYF. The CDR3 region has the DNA TGTGCCAGCAGTACGGGGAAAACCTACGAGCAGTACTTC. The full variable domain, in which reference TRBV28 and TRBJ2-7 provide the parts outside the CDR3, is DVKVTQSSRYLVKRTGEKVFLECVQDMDHENMFWYRQDPGLGLRLIYFSYDVKMKEKGDIPEGYSVSREKKERFSLILESASTNQTSMYLCASSTGKTYEQYFGPGTRLTVT.

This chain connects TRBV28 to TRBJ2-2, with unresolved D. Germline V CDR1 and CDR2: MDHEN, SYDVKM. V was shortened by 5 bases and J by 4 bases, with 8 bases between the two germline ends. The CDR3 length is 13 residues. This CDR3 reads CASSTHFTGELFF. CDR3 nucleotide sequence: TGTGCCAGCAGTACGCATTTCACCGGGGAGCTGTTTTTT.

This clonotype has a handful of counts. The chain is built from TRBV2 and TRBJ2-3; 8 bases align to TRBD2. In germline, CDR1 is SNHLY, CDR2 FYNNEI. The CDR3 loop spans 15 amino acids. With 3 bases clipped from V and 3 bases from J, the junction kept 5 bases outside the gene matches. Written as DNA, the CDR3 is TGTGCCAGCAGTGAGGTAGCGGGAATAACAGATACGCAGTATTTT. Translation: CASSEVAGITDTQYF. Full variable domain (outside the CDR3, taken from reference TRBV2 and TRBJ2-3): EPEVTQTPSHQVTQMGQEVILRCVPISNHLYFYWYRQILGQKVEFLVSFYNNEISEKSEIFDDQFSVERPDGSNFTLKIRSTKLEDSAMYFCASSEVAGITDTQYFGPGTRLTVL.

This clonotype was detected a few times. The CDR3 region is CASSASGNVRTQYF. CDR3 sequence (DNA): TGTGCCAGCAGCGCTAGCGGTAACGTAAGGACCCAGTACTTC. This chain connects TRBV9 to TRBJ2-5, with TRBD2 matching 7 bases. Germline lookup yields CDR1 SGDLS and CDR2 YYNGEE. J was trimmed by 7 bases and V by 3 bases; bases with no gene match: 9. The CDR3 runs 14 residues.

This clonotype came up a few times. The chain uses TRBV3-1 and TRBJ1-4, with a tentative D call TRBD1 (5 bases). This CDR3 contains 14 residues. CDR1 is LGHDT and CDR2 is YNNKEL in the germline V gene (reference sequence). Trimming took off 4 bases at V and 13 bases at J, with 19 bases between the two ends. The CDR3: CASSLIFSTAGLFF. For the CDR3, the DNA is TGTGCCAGCAGCCTAATTTTCTCGACAGCCGGACTGTTTTTT.

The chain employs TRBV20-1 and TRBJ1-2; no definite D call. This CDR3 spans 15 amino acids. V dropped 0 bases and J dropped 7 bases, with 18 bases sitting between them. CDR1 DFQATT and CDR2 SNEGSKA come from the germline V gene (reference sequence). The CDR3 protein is CSAREQMGRTLGYTF. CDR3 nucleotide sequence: TGCAGTGCTAGAGAGCAAATGGGCAGGACTCTTGGCTACACCTTC.

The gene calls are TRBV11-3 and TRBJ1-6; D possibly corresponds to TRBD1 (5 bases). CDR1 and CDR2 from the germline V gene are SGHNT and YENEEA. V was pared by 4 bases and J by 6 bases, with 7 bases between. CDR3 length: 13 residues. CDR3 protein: CASSWGGNSPLHF. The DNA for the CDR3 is TGTGCCAGCAGCTGGGGGGGTAATTCACCCCTCCACTTT.

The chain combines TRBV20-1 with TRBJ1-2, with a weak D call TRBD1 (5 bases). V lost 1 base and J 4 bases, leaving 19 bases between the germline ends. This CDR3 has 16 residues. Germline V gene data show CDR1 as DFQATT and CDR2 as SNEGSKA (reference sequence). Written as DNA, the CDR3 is TGCAGTGCTAGAGGGGGCAGCCGAAGAAGCTTCTATGGCTACACCTTC. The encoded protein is CSARGGSRRSFYGYTF.

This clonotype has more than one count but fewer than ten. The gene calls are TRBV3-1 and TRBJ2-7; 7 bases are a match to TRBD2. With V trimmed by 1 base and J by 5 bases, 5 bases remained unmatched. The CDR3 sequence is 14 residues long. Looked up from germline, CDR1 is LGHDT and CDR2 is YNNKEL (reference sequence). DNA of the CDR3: TGTGCCAGCAGCCAAGCGGCGGGGGACGACGAGCAGTACTTC. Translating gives CASSQAAGDDEQYF.

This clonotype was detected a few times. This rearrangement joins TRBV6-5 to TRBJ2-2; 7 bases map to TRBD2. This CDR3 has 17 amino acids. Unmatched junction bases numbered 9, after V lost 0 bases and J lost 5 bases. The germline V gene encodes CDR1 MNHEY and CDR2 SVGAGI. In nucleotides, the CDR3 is TGTGCCAGCAGTTACTCGTCTGGCGGGAGATTGACCGGGGAGCTGTTTTTT. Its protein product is CASSYSSGGRLTGELFF.